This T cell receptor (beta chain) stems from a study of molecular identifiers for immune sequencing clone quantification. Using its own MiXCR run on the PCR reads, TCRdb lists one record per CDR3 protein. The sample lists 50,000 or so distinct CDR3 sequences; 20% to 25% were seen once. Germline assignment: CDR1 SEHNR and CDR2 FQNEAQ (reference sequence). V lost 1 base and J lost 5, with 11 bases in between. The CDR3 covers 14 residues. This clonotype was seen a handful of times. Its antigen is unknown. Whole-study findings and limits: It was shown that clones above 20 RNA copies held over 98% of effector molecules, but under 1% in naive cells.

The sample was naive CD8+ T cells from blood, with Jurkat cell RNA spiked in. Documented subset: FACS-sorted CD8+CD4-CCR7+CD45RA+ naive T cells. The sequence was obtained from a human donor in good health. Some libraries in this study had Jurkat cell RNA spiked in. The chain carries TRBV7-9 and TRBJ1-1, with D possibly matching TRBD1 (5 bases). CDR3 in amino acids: CASSLEGLRTEAFF. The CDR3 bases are TGTGCCAGCAGCTTAGAGGGGCTAAGAACTGAAGCTTTCTTT. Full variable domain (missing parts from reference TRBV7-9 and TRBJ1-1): DTGVSQNPRHKITKRGQNVTFRCDPISEHNRLYWYRQTLGQGPEFLTYFQNEAQLEKSRLLSDRFSAERPKGSFSTLEIQRTEQGDSAMYLCASSLEGLRTEAFFGQGTRLTVV.